Listed here is a single T cell receptor beta chain. The antigen remains unidentified. This CDR3 comprises 14 residues. CDR1 is LNHDA and CDR2 is SQIVND in the germline V gene (reference sequence). With 6 bases removed from V and 0 bases from J, the gap between germline ends came to 9 bases. The source of the sample is a study of T cell responses to AZD1222 COVID-19 vaccine. Study results and caveats: An increase in Spike-specific TCR breadth and depth was observed after two AZD1222 doses. Among the donors, most were white British and more were female, and clonal diversity was possibly underestimated.

Produced via immunoSEQ multiplex PCR; TCRdb's table is partial and in-frame only. This table holds about 150,000 clones, about nine tenths found once. The material was peripheral blood, obtained after recovery from COVID-19. This TCR came from an adult who had recovered from COVID-19. The J gene is TRBJ1-3, the V gene TRBV19; a possible D gene is TRBD1 (6 bases). This CDR3 is CASRRTDSGNTIYF. In DNA form, the CDR3 reads TGTGCCAGTAGACGGACAGACTCTGGAAACACCATATATTTT.